This TCR beta chain was captured in a study of T cells in Graves' hyperthyroidism and ophthalmopathy. Whole-study results and caveats: The model identified upcoming ophthalmopathy a median approximately 6.4 months ahead of onset. Ophthalmopathy and stable hyperthyroidism were separated by a 13 V-J model.

Many counts were recorded for this clonotype. As yet, its antigen is unknown. The CDR3 contains 13 residues. V dropped 5 bases and J dropped 3 bases, with 10 bases sitting between them. CDR1 SGHRS and CDR2 YFSETQ come from the germline V gene. From RNA transcripts, TCR beta CDR3 regions were amplified. With the HTBI primer set, the TCR CDR3 went through a first round of RT-PCR. TCRdb independently ran MiXCR on the multiplex PCR reads; one entry per CDR3 protein. The sample has 500,000 to 800,000 distinct CDR3 sequences, roughly 15% seen once. The study included ophthalmopathy patients with Clinical Activity Score at least 3, NOSPECS grade at least 4 and duration under 3 months. On the basis of clinical symptoms, serum thyroxine and TRAb, thyroid ultrasound and orbital computed tomography, diagnoses were made.

This TCR was recovered from a woman aged 50 to 60 with Graves' ophthalmopathy. Specimen: blood. The rearrangement uses TRBV5-1 and TRBJ2-3, with D uncertain. The DNA for the CDR3 is TGCGCCAGCAGTTTCGACGGTACAGATACGCAGTATTTT. Translating it yields CASSFDGTDTQYF.